These 12 T cell receptor beta chains were sequenced from one sample in a study of molecular identifiers for immune sequencing clone quantification. TCRdb reanalysed the PCR reads using MiXCR and keeps one entry per CDR3 protein. The table includes about 63,000 distinct CDR3 sequences, roughly a fifth detected once. Sequencing was carried out using naive CD8+ T cells from blood, with Jurkat cell RNA spiked in. The subset here: FACS-sorted CD8+CD4-CCR7+CD45RA+ naive T cells. The source is a human donor in good health. Some libraries in this study had Jurkat cell RNA spiked in.

This clonotype was counted many times. The chain carries TRBV28 and TRBJ2-1, with D possibly matching TRBD1 (5 bases). V was trimmed by 5 bases and J by 4 bases, leaving 9 bases between them. Germline V gene data show CDR1 as MDHEN and CDR2 as SYDVKM. This CDR3 is built from 13 residues. Written as DNA, the CDR3 is TGTGCCAGCAGTATTCAGGGATACAATGAGCAGTTCTTC. Translating it yields CASSIQGYNEQFF. Full variable domain (rest looked up from reference TRBV28 and TRBJ2-1): DVKVTQSSRYLVKRTGEKVFLECVQDMDHENMFWYRQDPGLGLRLIYFSYDVKMKEKGDIPEGYSVSREKKERFSLILESASTNQTSMYLCASSIQGYNEQFFGPGTRLTVL.

This clonotype occurred many times. The chain combines TRBV27 with TRBJ1-1, with TRBD1 matching over 7 bases. The CDR3 loop spans 14 amino acids. V lost 7 bases and J lost 1; bases outside the gene matches: 6. The germline CDR1 and CDR2 sequences are MNHEY and SMNVEV (reference sequence). The CDR3: CASKTGTANTEAFF. As DNA, the CDR3 is TGTGCCAGCAAAACCGGGACAGCGAACACTGAAGCTTTCTTT.

Regarding this clonotype: This may arise from a read error, as a much more abundant clone is one base away. The rearrangement joins TRBV7-8 to TRBJ1-1, with D perhaps TRBD1 (5 bases). The length of the CDR3 is 14 residues. Trimming removed 8 bases at V and 4 bases at J, with 17 bases between. The germline V gene encodes CDR1 SGHVS and CDR2 FQNEAQ. CDR3 nucleotide sequence: TGTGCCAGCGGCTACCCTGAGGGGCGCACTGAAGCTTTCTTT. Translation gives CASGYPEGRTEAFF.

This clonotype was observed at least ten times. The chain carries TRBV4-1 and TRBJ2-1; 8 nucleotides agree with TRBD1. The CDR3 consists of 15 residues. J gave up 10 bases and V 0 bases, and 8 bases lay outside the gene matches. In germline, CDR1 is MGHRA, CDR2 YSYEKL. The CDR3 coding sequence is TGCGCCAGCAGCCAAGAAGGCAGGGGGCTAGGGGAGCAGTTCTTC. Its translation is CASSQEGRGLGEQFF.

This clonotype was seen at least ten times. The chain couples TRBV19 to TRBJ1-2; 8 positions match TRBD1. J was trimmed by 8 bases and V by 5 bases; bases with no gene match: 13. This CDR3 contains 15 residues. Germline V gene sequence: CDR1 LNHDA, CDR2 SQIVND (reference sequence). CDR3 loop: CASSSLGTGPDGYTF. The CDR3 DNA is TGTGCCAGTAGTTCCCTAGGGACAGGCCCAGACGGCTACACCTTC.

This clonotype was seen many times. The chain uses TRBV9 and TRBJ2-7, with TRBD2 matching over 11 bases. This CDR3 contains 15 residues. The germline V gene has CDR1 SGDLS and CDR2 YYNGEE. V was pared by 5 bases and J by 4 bases, with 8 bases of the junction left unmatched. The CDR3 nucleotides are TGTGCCAGCAGTCCTGGGGTAGCGGGAGGGTACGAGCAGTACTTC. Translated: CASSPGVAGGYEQYF.

Many counts were recorded for this clonotype. The V and J genes are TRBV20-1 and TRBJ2-1, with TRBD2 matching 11 bases. This CDR3 has 15 amino acids. The ends lost 3 bases at V and 5 bases at J; junction bases unmatched: 6. Germline CDR1 is DFQATT and CDR2 is SNEGSKA (reference sequence). The CDR3 sequence: CSASSGTSGDNEQFF. As DNA, the CDR3 is TGCAGTGCTAGTTCCGGGACTAGCGGTGACAATGAGCAGTTCTTC.

Points on this clonotype: Possible read error: a much larger clone is one base away. As the CDR3 is not closed by the conserved phenylalanine or tryptophan, this likely results from a read error. The chain joins TRBV4-1 to TRBJ1-1; D is unclear. In germline, CDR1 is MGHRA, CDR2 YSYEKL. The CDR3 extends over 13 amino acids. Trimming stripped 2 bases from V and 4 bases from J, with 8 bases between. Here the CDR3 DNA reads TGCGCCAGCAGCCAAAACAGCGGCACTGAAGCTTTCTCT. Translated: CASSQNSGTEAFS.

This clonotype was picked up many times. The chain recombines TRBV29-1 with TRBJ1-2; a possible D gene is TRBD1 (5 bases). Germline V lookup: CDR1 SQVTM, CDR2 ANQGSEA. V lost 3 bases to trimming and J lost 3 bases, with 11 bases between them. The CDR3 runs 13 residues. As DNA, the CDR3 is TGCAGCGTTGAGGGACGTGAGGACTATGGCTACACCTTC. This encodes CSVEGREDYGYTF.

In regard to this clonotype: A read error may explain this, as a much larger clone is one base away. The chain has TRBV27 and TRBJ2-1; 10 bases are shared with TRBD2. The germline V gene has CDR1 MNHEY and CDR2 SMNVEV (reference sequence). There are 15 residues in the CDR3. CDR3 in DNA: TGTGCCAGCAGTTTAGGAGCGGGAGGGTACAATGAGCGGTTCTTC. Amino acids: CASSLGAGGYNERFF.

The CDR3 sequence is CASSHEVSSGVPRDTQYF. In DNA form, the CDR3 reads TGTGCCAGCAGTCACGAGGTCAGTAGCGGAGTCCCTCGGGATACGCAGTATTTT. The rearrangement uses TRBV2 and TRBJ2-3; weak D call: TRBD2 (6 bases). Per the germline V gene, CDR1 is SNHLY and CDR2 is FYNNEI. Trimming took 5 bases from V and 6 from J, leaving 27 bases between them. The length of the CDR3 is 18 residues.

This clonotype has only a few counts. One end of the junction fails to match germline, which may point to a read error. The rearrangement uses TRBV9 and TRBJ1-2; no reliable D call. Per the germline V gene, CDR1 is SGDLS and CDR2 is YYNGEE. The CDR3 has 8 residues. The CDR3 nucleotides read TGTGCCAGCAGCGTAGAAGGGTTC. Protein sequence: CASSVEGF.